This T cell receptor (beta chain) came from a study of radiotherapy plus CTLA-4 blockade in lung cancer (dated by TCRdb to about 2018). About the investigation overall: Objective responses were observed in approximately 17% of enrolled patients, and disease control was achieved in 31%. Overall results and qualifications from the work: Early dynamic changes in blood T cell clones, together with increased serum interferon-beta after radiation, were reported as the strongest predictors of response. After treatment with radiotherapy and ipilimumab, TCR clones that originated in tumors expanded in peripheral blood.

Focal radiation therapy combined with CTLA-4 blockade (ipilimumab) was tested in patients with chemo-refractory metastatic non-small-cell lung cancer. A remark on this clone: Its antigen remains undetermined. Within one base of it there is no much larger clone, and no base qualities were kept.

Based on the germline V gene (reference sequence), the CDR1 and CDR2 sequences are SEHNR and FQNEAQ. From the cysteine through the phenylalanine, the CDR3 covers 14 amino acids. Here the CDR3 DNA is all that survives: 42 bases in frame from base 1. Compared with germline, V lacks 3 bases and J lacks 5 bases; bases without a gene match: 5. The library was built by means of the immunoSEQ multiplex PCR assay. TCRdb limited this immuneACCESS table to in-frame rearrangements with V and J called. A share of clones is missing; checked studies link under half to unresolved V genes, and the rest is unexplained. The sample includes roughly 120,000 clones, with more than 75% observed a single time. 3.3% of the sample is held by the ten biggest clonotypes.

The rearrangement combines TRBV7-9 with TRBJ2-5; 8 junctional bases match TRBD2. The TCR comes from a human donor with non-small cell lung cancer that progressed on radiotherapy plus ipilimumab. Some clones in this sample may be carry-over from other donors' samples. Specimen: peripheral blood, collected from a patient treated with radiotherapy plus ipilimumab. The base sequence is TGTGCCAGCAGCTTGCGGGCTAGCGGGGAGACCCAGTACTTC. This yields the protein CASSLRASGETQYF.